A single sample is the source of the 5 T cell receptor beta chains below, sequenced in a study of regulatory T cells in long-lasting Graves disease. Libraries of TCR beta came from iRepertoire HTBI primers plus Arm-PCR of CDR3 regions. TCRdb re-called the multiplex PCR reads with MiXCR, one entry per CDR3 protein. The table records hundreds of thousands of distinct CDR3 sequences, around a fifth of them present only once. As to time point: persistent/refractory GD, antithyroid drugs over 5 years with positive TRAb. From RNA extracted from PBMCs, the TCR library was made. Sequenced here: peripheral blood mononuclear cells (PBMCs), sampled when the disease was refractory, from a patient treated with antithyroid drugs. The receptors were gathered from a female donor with Graves disease.

The sample holds many counts of this clonotype. The CDR3 reads CASSPGQQETQYF. The CDR3 nucleotides are TGTGCCAGCAGCCCCGGACAGCAAGAGACCCAGTACTTC. The chain couples TRBV11-2 to TRBJ2-5, with D possibly being TRBD1 (6 bases). Germline-derived CDR1 and CDR2 are SGHAT and FQNNGV. CDR3 length equals 13 residues. V lost 5 bases to trimming and J lost 2 bases, with 9 bases between them. The full variable domain, with the rest looked up from reference TRBV11-2 and TRBJ2-5, is EAGVAQSPRYKIIEKRQSVAFWCNPISGHATLYWYQQILGQGPKLLIQFQNNGVVDDSQLPKDRFSAERLKGVDSTLKIQPAKLEDSAVYLCASSPGQQETQYFGPGTRLLVL.

This chain joins TRBV9 and TRBJ1-1; D uncertain. The V and J ends lost 6 bases and 0 bases respectively, with 12 bases between them. Germline CDR1 SGDLS, CDR2 YYNGEE. The CDR3 extends over 14 amino acids. In DNA form, the CDR3 reads TGTGCCAGCACCAGAGACATACTGAACACTGAAGCTTTCTTT. It codes for CASTRDILNTEAFF.

This clonotype was seen repeatedly, ten times or more. The chain employs TRBV7-2 and TRBJ1-6; 12 bases are shared with TRBD1. The J segment lost 7 bases and the V segment lost 2 bases, leaving 12 bases of the junction unmatched. The length of the CDR3 is 19 residues. Germline CDR1 is SGHTA and CDR2 is FQGNSA. The CDR3 coding sequence is TGTGCCAGCAGCTTAAGGGGGGACAGGGGGCTGTCCGGGAATTCACCCCTCCACTTT. Encoded protein: CASSLRGDRGLSGNSPLHF.

This clonotype appeared a few times. CDR3 bases: TGTGCCAGCAGCTCCAGCGGGGGGGCCTATGAGACCCAGTACTTC. Translation gives CASSSSGGAYETQYF. The genes are TRBV7-3 and TRBJ2-5; TRBD2 aligns across 10 bases. Germline CDR1 and CDR2: SGHTA and FQGTGA. Germline trimming cut 4 bases from V and 5 bases from J; bases unmatched to any gene: 7. This CDR3 contains 15 residues.

Ten or more counts support this clonotype. This sequence joins TRBV15 and TRBJ2-7, with 7 bases aligning to TRBD1. The CDR3 has 14 amino acids. Germline CDR1 is LNHNV and CDR2 is YYDKDF (reference sequence). The J segment lost 4 bases and the V segment lost 1 base, leaving 4 bases of the junction unmatched. Written as DNA, the CDR3 is TGTGCCACCAGCAGAGCCGGGACAGCTTACGAGCAGTACTTC. It encodes CATSRAGTAYEQYF.